This entry concerns a single TCR beta chain. Methods used by the authors: Using reference gene primer amplification, nucleated cell counts were estimated. Sequencing was performed with immunoSEQ multiplex PCR; in TCRdb, only in-frame clones are kept and a portion is missing. V and J calls and clone size are given by that table; D and trimming were obtained from the DNA. The sample lists about 300,000 clones, more than 70% occurring once. This entry comes from a study of blood T cell repertoires in COVID-19. The wider study: Italy, Spain and the United States were the sources of the convalescent and acute COVID-19 samples. In each case, the material was cDNA or gDNA derived from T cells, B-cell-depleted T cells, or PBMCs.

The V and J ends lost 10 bases and 4 bases respectively, with 16 bases between them. This CDR3 contains 13 residues. Germline lookup yields CDR1 SNHLY and CDR2 FYNNEI. The chain links TRBV2 to TRBJ1-2; tentative D call: TRBD1 (5 bases). This clonotype was sampled from a woman in her fifties or sixties with acute or convalescent COVID-19. Sequencing was done on a sample of peripheral blood. CDR3 DNA sequence: TGTGCCACAGGGTACGGGCCCTTCTATGGCTACACCTTC. The encoded protein is CATGYGPFYGYTF.